This T cell receptor (beta chain) was obtained from a study of blood T cell repertoires in COVID-19. Across the study: The United States, Italy and Spain were the sources of the acute and convalescent COVID-19 samples. T cells, B-cell-depleted T cells, or PBMCs provided the cDNA or gDNA that served as material.

The V segment lost 1 base and the J segment 5 bases; nucleotides outside the gene matches: 1. The germline gives CDR1 SGHTA, CDR2 FQGNSA. This CDR3 comprises 14 residues. In the authors' workflow: Amplification of reference gene primers was used by the study to estimate nucleated cell counts. Libraries were prepared by immunoSEQ multiplex PCR; TCRdb keeps only in-frame clonotypes and omits some of them. From that table come the V and J calls and clone size; the DNA was used to work out D and trimming. The data hold tens of thousands of clones, with roughly 83% observed a single time. This TCR derives from a man aged 50-59 years with active COVID-19. The source material was peripheral blood. The chain couples TRBV7-2 to TRBJ2-3; 9 positions agree with TRBD2. The chain's CDR3 is CASSLGAGGDTQYF. DNA of the CDR3: TGTGCCAGCAGCTTAGGAGCGGGGGGAGATACGCAGTATTTT.